Listed below are T cell receptor beta chains from one sample, sequenced in a study of blood T cell repertoires in COVID-19. Repertoires were generated with immunoSEQ multiplex PCR, while TCRdb's copy carries only in-frame clones and drops some. The profile shows approximately 74,000 clones, roughly 80% of them singletons. The sample was peripheral blood. The receptors here all came from a woman of 80 years or more with active or convalescent COVID-19. The CDR3 runs from the conserved cysteine through the conserved F or W. A D gene is named only where the DNA matches it firmly. The size of a clone is reported for some rows only, either as once, few or many, or as a class for expanded clones.

size,V,J,D,CDR3,DNA
.,TRBV7-2,TRBJ1-2,TRBD1,CASSSTGTGRHGYTF,TGTGCCAGCAGCTCGACCGGGACAGGGCGCCATGGCTACACCTTC
.,TRBV4-3,TRBJ1-1,TRBD1,CASSQLQGAVTAFF,TGCGCCAGCAGCCAACTACAGGGGGCCGTTACTGCTTTCTTT
.,TRBV27,TRBJ2-3,.,CASSLAGRLADTQYF,TGTGCCAGCAGTTTGGCCGGGAGACTAGCAGATACGCAGTATTTT
.,TRBV28,TRBJ1-4,TRBD1,CASRSGQGGNEKLFF,TGTGCCAGCAGAAGCGGACAGGGGGGTAATGAAAAACTGTTTTTT
.,TRBV19,TRBJ1-1,TRBD1,CATWTGRRTSEAFF,TGTGCCACTTGGACAGGGAGGCGAACCTCTGAAGCTTTCTTT
.,TRBV19,TRBJ2-1,TRBD1,CASSIGQVRFNEQFF,TGTGCCAGTAGTATCGGACAGGTTAGATTCAATGAGCAGTTCTTC
.,TRBV6-2/TRBV6-3,TRBJ2-3,TRBD2,CASSYRRGLGDKDTQYF,TGTGCCAGCAGTTACCGACGGGGACTAGGGGATAAGGATACGCAGTATTTT
few,TRBV7-9,TRBJ1-5,.,CASSLDEATPQHF,TGTGCCAGCAGCTTAGACGAGGCGACGCCCCAGCATTTT
once,TRBV28,TRBJ2-1,.,CASSRYAYNEQFF,TGTGCCAGCAGTCGGTACGCCTACAATGAGCAGTTCTTC
.,TRBV4-3,TRBJ2-5,.,CASSQEGSHAGGETQYF,TGCGCCAGCAGCCAAGAGGGATCACATGCTGGAGGGGAGACCCAGTACTTC
once,TRBV6-5,TRBJ2-7,.,CASSNRQVYEQYF,TGTGCCAGCAGTAACCGACAGGTCTACGAGCAGTACTTC